A selection of T cell receptor beta chains follows, all from one sample in a study of beta chain features in type 1 diabetes. TCRdb keeps only in-frame clones here, not all; method: immunoSEQ multiplex PCR. The sample shows around 260,000 clones, 20% to 25% of them seen only once. Sequences were obtained from naive CD4+ T cells from blood. These receptor sequences come from a woman aged 30 to 39 with type 1 diabetes. The CDR3 runs from the conserved cysteine through the conserved F or W. Fields, in order: D gene, J gene, clone size, V gene, CDR3 DNA, CDR3 protein. The D gene is left open where the match is weak. Part of the rows lack a size; the others show once, few, many or a class for expanded clones.

TRBD2	TRBJ2-7	NA	TRBV5-4	TGTGCCAGCAGCTTGGTGGGACTAGCGAGGGTCGAGCAGTACTTC	CASSLVGLARVEQYF
TRBD2	TRBJ2-3	few	TRBV7-2	TGTGCCAGCAGCTCCCGTAGCGGGAGCACAGATACGCAGTATTTT	CASSSRSGSTDTQYF
TRBD1	TRBJ1-3	few	TRBV19	TGTGCCAGTAGCTATCCTACAGGGGTCGGAAACACCATATATTTT	CASSYPTGVGNTIYF
TRBD2	TRBJ2-7	NA	TRBV4-1	TGTGCCAGCAGCCAGTTCGATCGGGACTACTACGAGCAGTACTTC	CASSQFDRDYYEQYF
TRBD1	TRBJ1-5	NA	TRBV6-6	TGTGCCAGTTATGGGACAGTCCCGCAGCCCCAGCATTTT	CASYGTVPQPQHF
TRBD2	TRBJ2-7	NA	TRBV27	TGTGCCAGCAGTTCCCTAGCGGGAGTGGTGTACGAGCAGTACTTC	CASSSLAGVVYEQYF
TRBD2	TRBJ2-3	few	TRBV30	TGTGCCTGGAGTCTCGGGACTAGCGGGAAGGATACGCAGTATTTT	CAWSLGTSGKDTQYF
NA	TRBJ2-7	NA	TRBV5-1	TGCGCCAGCAGCGACATCCAGGGCTCTCACGAGCAGTACTTC	CASSDIQGSHEQYF
TRBD2	TRBJ2-5	few	TRBV30	TGTGCCTGGACTAGCGGGATCCAAGAGACCCAGTACTTC	CAWTSGIQETQYF
NA	TRBJ1-1	NA	TRBV6-1	TGTGCCAGCAGCTCCGGGACAGAAGCTTTCTTT	CASSSGTEAFF
NA	TRBJ2-1	NA	TRBV11-2	TGTGCCAGCAGCCTAGGGTTCAGCAATGAGCAGTTCTTC	CASSLGFSNEQFF
NA	TRBJ1-4	NA	TRBV7-2	TGTGCCAGCAGCCCGGGGGCAACTAATGAAAAACTGTTTTTT	CASSPGATNEKLFF
NA	TRBJ1-4	few	TRBV11-2	TGTGCCAGCAGCTTACTAAATGAAAAACTGTTTTTT	CASSLLNEKLFF
NA	TRBJ2-1	NA	TRBV2	TGTGCCAGCAGTGGAGAGGGATTCAATGAGCAGTTCTTC	CASSGEGFNEQFF
TRBD1	TRBJ2-5	NA	TRBV4-1	TGCGCCAGCAGCCGACCGACAGGGGGGTGGTCAGAGACCCAGTACTTC	CASSRPTGGWSETQYF
NA	TRBJ1-2	few	TRBV18	TGTGCCAGCTCACCAAATACAGGGACCTATGGCTACACCTTC	CASSPNTGTYGYTF
NA	TRBJ1-5	NA	TRBV7-9	TGTGCCAGCAGTTTAGGGTCCGGGAGCAATCAGCCCCAGCATTTT	CASSLGSGSNQPQHF
TRBD2	TRBJ2-3	NA	TRBV10-3	TGTGCCATCAGTGAGTTCCCTAGCGGGAGAATGACAGATACGCAGTATTTT	CAISEFPSGRMTDTQYF
NA	TRBJ2-4	NA	TRBV4-1	TGCGCCAGCAGCCGTGGCGGTCTAGCCAAAAACATTCAGTACTTC	CASSRGGLAKNIQYF
TRBD1	TRBJ2-1	few	TRBV6-5	TGTGCCAGCAAGGCGGCCGGGACAGGTTTGAATGAGCAGTTCTTC	CASKAAGTGLNEQFF
TRBD2	TRBJ2-7	NA	TRBV18	TGTGCCAGTCTAGCGGGAGGGACCTACGAGCAGTACTTC	CASLAGGTYEQYF
NA	TRBJ2-1	few	TRBV5-1	TGCGCCAGCAGCTTGGGCGGGGACAATGAGCAGTTCTTC	CASSLGGDNEQFF
NA	TRBJ1-1	NA	TRBV5-4	TGTGCCAGCAGCTTGGAGAGGAGGAACACTGAAGCTTTCTTT	CASSLERRNTEAFF
NA	TRBJ2-2	few	TRBV30	TGTGCCTGGGGTACAGGGTCCGGGGAGCTGTTTTTT	CAWGTGSGELFF
TRBD1	TRBJ2-1	few	TRBV30	TGTGCCTGGAGTGTGTTCGGGACAGGGATCACCTACAATGAGCAGTTCTTC	CAWSVFGTGITYNEQFF
TRBD2	TRBJ2-6	NA	TRBV19	TGTGCCAGTAGTATAGGGAGGGCTAGCGGGAGGTATGGGGCCAACGTCCTGACTTTC	CASSIGRASGRYGANVLTF
NA	TRBJ1-1	few	TRBV9	TGTGCCAGCAGTATAGGGACTGACTATGGGAGTGAAGCTTTCTTT	CASSIGTDYGSEAFF
NA	TRBJ2-7	few	TRBV14	TGTGCCAGCAGCTCGGGACGACAGGACCCGCAGTACTTC	CASSSGRQDPQYF
NA	TRBJ2-7	NA	TRBV15	TGTGCCACCACCCAGGACTTCCCCAGCTCCTACGAGCAGTACTTC	CATTQDFPSSYEQYF
NA	TRBJ1-1	NA	TRBV5-1	TGCGCCAGCAGCTTGGAGCCAGGGCATGAAAACACTGAAGCTTTCTTT	CASSLEPGHENTEAFF
NA	TRBJ1-1	NA	TRBV19	TGTGCCAGTACAGTAGGGGACACTGAAGCTTTCTTT	CASTVGDTEAFF
NA	TRBJ2-5	NA	TRBV5-1	TGCGCCAGCAGCTTGGCCGAAAGGGGCACAGGAGAGACCCAGTACTTC	CASSLAERGTGETQYF
NA	TRBJ1-3	NA	TRBV30	TGTGCCTTTGAACAGGGTGCTGGAAACACCATATATTTT	CAFEQGAGNTIYF
NA	TRBJ1-1	NA	TRBV6-1	TGTGCCAGCAGTGAAAGGGGGTTGGCTGAAGCTTTCTTT	CASSERGLAEAFF
TRBD1	TRBJ2-2	few	TRBV5-1	TGCGCCAGCAGCTTGGGCCGGGACAGGGTGAACACCGGGGAGCTGTTTTTT	CASSLGRDRVNTGELFF
TRBD2	TRBJ2-3	NA	TRBV30	TGTGCCTGGAGTCGAGGGGGTAGCGGGAGGGGCGATACGCAGTATTTT	CAWSRGGSGRGDTQYF
TRBD2	TRBJ2-5	NA	TRBV25-1	TGTGCCAGCAGCCCACTTAGCGGGAGGGACGGGACCCAGTACTTC	CASSPLSGRDGTQYF
TRBD2	TRBJ2-5	few	TRBV11-2	TGTGCCAGCAGCTTACGACTAGCGAACGGGACCCAGTACTTC	CASSLRLANGTQYF
NA	TRBJ2-7	few	TRBV30	TGTGCCTGGAGTCGAGGGAGTCCCTACGAGCAGTACTTC	CAWSRGSPYEQYF
NA	TRBJ1-1	few	TRBV23-1	TGCGCCAGCAGTCACCGCGGGAGGGGAGCTTTCTTT	CASSHRGRGAFF
TRBD2	TRBJ2-7	NA	TRBV7-9	TGTGCCAGCAGCTTAACGACTAGCTTCTACGAGCAGTACTTC	CASSLTTSFYEQYF
NA	TRBJ1-1	NA	TRBV5-4	TGTGCCAGCAGCTTGGTGTGGCAGGGCCACACTGAAGCTTTCTTT	CASSLVWQGHTEAFF
NA	TRBJ1-5	NA	TRBV9	TGTGCCAGCAGCGTAGGCGGCCGCAATCAGCCCCAGCATTTT	CASSVGGRNQPQHF
NA	TRBJ1-1	NA	TRBV30	TGTGCCTGGAGTACCCAGGTTGACACTGAAGCTTTCTTT	CAWSTQVDTEAFF
NA	TRBJ2-2	NA	TRBV7-3	TGTGCCAGCAGCCAATACACCGGGGAGCTGTTTTTT	CASSQYTGELFF
NA	TRBJ1-1	NA	TRBV4-1	TGCGCCAGCAGCTCCTATGACACTGAAGCTTTCTTT	CASSSYDTEAFF
NA	TRBJ1-3	NA	TRBV4-1	TGCGCCAGCAGCCACCGTCCAGGGGAAATTGGCTCTGGAAACACCATATATTTT	CASSHRPGEIGSGNTIYF
NA	TRBJ2-1	NA	TRBV7-3	TGTGCCAGCAGCCCACAGGGAAACAATGAGCAGTTCTTC	CASSPQGNNEQFF
NA	TRBJ1-1	few	TRBV9	TGTGCCAGCAGCGTAGAGGACACGAACACTGAAGCTTTCTTT	CASSVEDTNTEAFF
NA	TRBJ1-1	NA	TRBV29-1	TGCAGCGTTCCTACACCAAGGTGGGGGGGCACTGAAGCTTTCTTT	CSVPTPRWGGTEAFF